Sequencing of this T cell receptor beta chain was carried out in a study of cytomegalovirus exposure and HLA in healthy donors. The study's findings and limits: High sensitivity and specificity were reportedly achieved when the classifier diagnosed cytomegalovirus status.

J gave up 0 bases and V 6 bases, and 4 bases lay outside the gene matches. The germline gives CDR1 MNHEY, CDR2 SMNVEV (reference sequence). The CDR3 is 15 residues long. Points on this clone: As yet, its antigen is unknown.

13 Jbeta primers and 60 Vbeta primers were used for the PCR. Profiled with immunoSEQ multiplex PCR; TCRdb holds only in-frame clones, not every one. The sample yields 95,000 to 130,000 clones, over 8% seen once. This TCR derives from a man younger than 40 in good health and CMV-seronegative. The sample was PBMCs. J is TRBJ2-5 and V is TRBV27, with TRBD2 identical over 10 bases. The CDR3 loop reads CASRIAGGHQETQYF. CDR3 sequence (DNA): TGTGCCAGCAGGATAGCGGGGGGCCACCAAGAGACCCAGTACTTC.